This T cell receptor (beta chain) was captured in a study of CD8 T cells in Susac syndrome. Sequencing of TCR beta covered CD8+ and CD4+ T cells obtained from blood. Purification of the CD8+ and CD4+ T cells relied on negative isolation, and TEMRA cells underwent FACS enrichment. Germline assignment: CDR1 DFQATT and CDR2 SNEGSKA (reference sequence). V was trimmed by 6 bases and J by 0 bases, leaving 9 bases between them. This CDR3 contains 13 residues. Roughly 0.45 to 1 ug RNA was reverse transcribed with random hexamers. Amplification of the TCR beta CDR3 was carried out by immunoSEQ multiplex PCR, which spanned a total of 54 Vbeta and 13 Jbeta segments. TCRdb analysed the immunoSEQ multiplex PCR reads with MiXCR anew, one entry per CDR3 protein. The sample records some 170,000 distinct CDR3 sequences, roughly 94% being singletons.

The sample consisted of CD4+ T cells from PBMCs. The rearrangement joins TRBV20-1 to TRBJ1-5; no clear D. This TCR derives from a human donor with multiple sclerosis. The CDR3 here is CSASGDSNQPQHF. The CDR3 nucleotides read TGCAGTGCAAGCGGGGATAGCAATCAGCCCCAGCATTTT.